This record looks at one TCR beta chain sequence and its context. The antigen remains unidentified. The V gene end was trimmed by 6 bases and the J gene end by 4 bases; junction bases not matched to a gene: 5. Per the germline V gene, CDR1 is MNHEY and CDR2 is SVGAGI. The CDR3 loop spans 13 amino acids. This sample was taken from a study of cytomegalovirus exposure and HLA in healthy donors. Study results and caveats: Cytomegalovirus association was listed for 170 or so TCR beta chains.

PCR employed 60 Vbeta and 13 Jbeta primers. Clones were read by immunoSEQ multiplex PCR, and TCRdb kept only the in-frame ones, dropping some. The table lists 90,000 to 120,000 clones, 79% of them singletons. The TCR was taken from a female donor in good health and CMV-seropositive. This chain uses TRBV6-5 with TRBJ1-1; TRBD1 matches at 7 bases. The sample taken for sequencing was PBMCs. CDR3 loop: CASSDPGGTEAFF. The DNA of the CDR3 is TGTGCCAGCAGCGACCCAGGGGGCACTGAAGCTTTCTTT.